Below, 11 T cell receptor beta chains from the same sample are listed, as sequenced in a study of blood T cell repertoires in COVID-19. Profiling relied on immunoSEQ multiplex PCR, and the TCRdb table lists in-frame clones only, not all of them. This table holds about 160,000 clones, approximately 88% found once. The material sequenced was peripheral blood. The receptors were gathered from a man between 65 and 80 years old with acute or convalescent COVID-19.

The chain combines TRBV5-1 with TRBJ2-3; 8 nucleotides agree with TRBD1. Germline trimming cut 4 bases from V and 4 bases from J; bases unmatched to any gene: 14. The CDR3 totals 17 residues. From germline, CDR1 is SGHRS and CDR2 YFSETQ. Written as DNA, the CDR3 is TGCGCCAGCAGCCCCCGGGGGTCAGGGGGCGGCTCAGATACGCAGTATTTT. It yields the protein CASSPRGSGGGSDTQYF.

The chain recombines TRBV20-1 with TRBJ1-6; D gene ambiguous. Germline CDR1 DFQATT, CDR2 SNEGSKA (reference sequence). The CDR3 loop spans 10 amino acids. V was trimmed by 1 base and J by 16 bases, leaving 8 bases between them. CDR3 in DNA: TGCAGTGCTAGAGGTCTGTCTCTCCACTTT. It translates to CSARGLSLHF.

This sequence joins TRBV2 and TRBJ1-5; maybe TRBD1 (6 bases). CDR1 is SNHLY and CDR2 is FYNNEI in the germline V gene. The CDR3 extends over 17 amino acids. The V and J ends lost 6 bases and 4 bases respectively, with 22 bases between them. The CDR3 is CASRDQQGNRPNQPQHF. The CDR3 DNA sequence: TGTGCCAGCAGAGATCAACAGGGCAACCGGCCTAATCAGCCCCAGCATTTT.

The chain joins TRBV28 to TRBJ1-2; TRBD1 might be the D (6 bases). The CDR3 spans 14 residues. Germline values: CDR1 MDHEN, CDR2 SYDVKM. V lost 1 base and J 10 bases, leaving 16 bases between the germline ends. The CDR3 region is CASSLSVQGTIYTF. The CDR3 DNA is TGTGCCAGCAGTTTATCGGTCCAGGGGACGATCTACACCTTC.

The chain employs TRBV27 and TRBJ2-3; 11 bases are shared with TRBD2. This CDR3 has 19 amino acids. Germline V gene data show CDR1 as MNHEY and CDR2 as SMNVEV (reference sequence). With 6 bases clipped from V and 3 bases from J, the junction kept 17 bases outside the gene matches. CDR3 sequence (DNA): TGTGCCAGCAGCCGCGCGTGGGTAGCGGGAGGGCCTGGTACAGATACGCAGTATTTT. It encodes CASSRAWVAGGPGTDTQYF.

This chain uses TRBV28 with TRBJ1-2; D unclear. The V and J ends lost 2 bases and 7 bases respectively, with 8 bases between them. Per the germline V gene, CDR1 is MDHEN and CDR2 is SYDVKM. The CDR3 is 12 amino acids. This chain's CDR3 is CASSLIRRGYTF. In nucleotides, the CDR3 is TGTGCCAGCAGTTTAATCAGGCGTGGCTACACCTTC.

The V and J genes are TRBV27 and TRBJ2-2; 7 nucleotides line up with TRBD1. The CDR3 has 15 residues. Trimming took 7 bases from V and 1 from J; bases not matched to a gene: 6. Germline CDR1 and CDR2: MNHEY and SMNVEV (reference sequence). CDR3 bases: TGTGCCAGCACATCCGGGACAGAGAACACCGGGGAGCTGTTTTTT. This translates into CASTSGTENTGELFF.

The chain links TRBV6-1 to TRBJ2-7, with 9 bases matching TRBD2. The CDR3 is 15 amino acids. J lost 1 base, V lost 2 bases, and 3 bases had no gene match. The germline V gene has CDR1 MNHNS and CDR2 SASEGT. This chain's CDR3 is CASSEQTSGSYEQYF. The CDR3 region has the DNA TGTGCCAGCAGTGAACAGACTAGCGGTTCCTACGAGCAGTACTTC.

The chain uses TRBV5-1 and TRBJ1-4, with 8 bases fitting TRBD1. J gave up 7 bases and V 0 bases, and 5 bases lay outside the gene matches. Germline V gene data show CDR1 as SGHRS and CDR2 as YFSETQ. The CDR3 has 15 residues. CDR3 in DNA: TGCGCCAGCAGCTTGGAGACAGGGGCGGGTGAAAAACTGTTTTTT. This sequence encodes CASSLETGAGEKLFF.

CDR3 DNA sequence: TGTGCCAGCAGTCAAACTAGCGGGAGCACAGATACGCAGTATTTT. This gives the protein CASSQTSGSTDTQYF. The rearrangement joins TRBV6-2 or TRBV6-3 to TRBJ2-3; 9 nucleotides match TRBD2. In germline, CDR1 is MNHEY, CDR2 SVGEGT. V was pared by 5 bases and J by 0 bases, with 3 bases of the junction left unmatched. The CDR3 length is 15 residues.

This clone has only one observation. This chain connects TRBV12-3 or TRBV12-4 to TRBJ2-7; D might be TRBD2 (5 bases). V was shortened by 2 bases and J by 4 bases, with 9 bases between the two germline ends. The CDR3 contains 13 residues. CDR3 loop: CASSLSPGYEQYF. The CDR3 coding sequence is TGTGCCAGCAGTTTATCCCCGGGGTACGAGCAGTACTTC.